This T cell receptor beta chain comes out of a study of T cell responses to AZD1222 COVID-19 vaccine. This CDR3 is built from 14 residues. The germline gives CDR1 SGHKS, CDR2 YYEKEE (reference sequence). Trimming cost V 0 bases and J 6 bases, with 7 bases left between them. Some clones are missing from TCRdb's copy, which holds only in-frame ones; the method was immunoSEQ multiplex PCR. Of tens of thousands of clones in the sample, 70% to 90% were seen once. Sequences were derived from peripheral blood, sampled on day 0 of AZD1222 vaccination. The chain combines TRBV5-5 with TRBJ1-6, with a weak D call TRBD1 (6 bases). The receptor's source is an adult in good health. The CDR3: CASSLEQGNSPLHF. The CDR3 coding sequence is TGTGCCAGCAGCTTGGAACAGGGTAATTCACCCCTCCACTTT.